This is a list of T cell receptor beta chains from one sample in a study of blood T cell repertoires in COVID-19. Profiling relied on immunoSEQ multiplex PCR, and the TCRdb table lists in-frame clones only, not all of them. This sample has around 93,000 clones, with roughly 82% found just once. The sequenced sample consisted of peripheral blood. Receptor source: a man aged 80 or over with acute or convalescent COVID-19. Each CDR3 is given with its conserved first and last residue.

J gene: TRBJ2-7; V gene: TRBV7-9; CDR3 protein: CASSLMGQGREQYF
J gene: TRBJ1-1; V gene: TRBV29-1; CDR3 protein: CSAAAGANTEAFF
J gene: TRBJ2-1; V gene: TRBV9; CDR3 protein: CASSSSGGAADEQFF
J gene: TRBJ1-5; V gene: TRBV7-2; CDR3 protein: CASSLGPAGGQPQHF
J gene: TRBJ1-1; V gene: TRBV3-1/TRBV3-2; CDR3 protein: CASSRTGREDTEAFF
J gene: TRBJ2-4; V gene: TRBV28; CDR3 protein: CASAPSGRTKNIQYF
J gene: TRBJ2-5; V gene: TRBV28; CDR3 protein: CASRGQGKETQYF
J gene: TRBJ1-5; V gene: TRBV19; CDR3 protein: CASRLGQSGNQPQHF
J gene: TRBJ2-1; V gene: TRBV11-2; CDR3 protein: CASSFQLAGGLGSNEQFF
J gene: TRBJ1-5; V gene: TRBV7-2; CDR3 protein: CASSLVGRGTHQPQHF
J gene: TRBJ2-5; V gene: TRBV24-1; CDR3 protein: CATSAVGGLGETQYF
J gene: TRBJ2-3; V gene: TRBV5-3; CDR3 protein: CARRRGHRWCRTDTQYF
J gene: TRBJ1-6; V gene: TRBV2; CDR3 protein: CASSRKGTGVNQSPLHF
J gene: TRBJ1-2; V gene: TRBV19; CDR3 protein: CASNPLEVGYGYTF
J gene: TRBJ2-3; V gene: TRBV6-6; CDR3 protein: CASSPLGTATLTDTQYF
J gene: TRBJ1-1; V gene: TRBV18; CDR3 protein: CASSPRADTEAFF
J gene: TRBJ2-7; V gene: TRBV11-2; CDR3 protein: CASSLDLLRGQYF
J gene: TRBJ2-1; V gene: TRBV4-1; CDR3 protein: CASSQAVGGRGNEQFF
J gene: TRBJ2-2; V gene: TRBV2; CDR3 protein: CASISDKGTGELFF
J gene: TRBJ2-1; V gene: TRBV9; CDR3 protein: CASSANNGEYNEQFF
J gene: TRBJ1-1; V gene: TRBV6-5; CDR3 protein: CASSTGGLTEAFF
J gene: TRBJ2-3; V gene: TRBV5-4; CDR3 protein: CASKRQGGTDTQYF
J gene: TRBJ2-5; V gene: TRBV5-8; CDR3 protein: CASSRGGETQYF
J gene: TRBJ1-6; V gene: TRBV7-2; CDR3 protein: CASSQTGTNNSPLHF
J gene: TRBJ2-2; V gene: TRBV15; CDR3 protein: CATSRGANTGELFF
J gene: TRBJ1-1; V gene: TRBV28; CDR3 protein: CASQLSGEAYEAFF
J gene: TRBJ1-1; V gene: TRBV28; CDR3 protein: CASSLVQGEAFF
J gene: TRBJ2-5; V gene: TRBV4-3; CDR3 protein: CASSQETSGTQYF
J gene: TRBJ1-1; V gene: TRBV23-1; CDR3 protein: CASKDSGWGAFF
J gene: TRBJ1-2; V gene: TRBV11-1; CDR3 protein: CASSSQRDSNYGYTF
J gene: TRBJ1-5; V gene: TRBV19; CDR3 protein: CASTFDSDSNQPQHF
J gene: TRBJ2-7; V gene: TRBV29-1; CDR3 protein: CSVGQGTYEQYF
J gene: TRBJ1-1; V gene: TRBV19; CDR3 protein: CASSITRNTEAFF
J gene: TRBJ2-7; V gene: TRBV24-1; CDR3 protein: CATSGAGQGYEQYF
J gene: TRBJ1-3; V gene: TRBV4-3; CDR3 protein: CASSTGLTGNTIYF
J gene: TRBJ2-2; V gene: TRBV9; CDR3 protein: CASSVGETGNTGELFF
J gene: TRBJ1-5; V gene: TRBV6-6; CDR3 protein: CASSVTGTGVQPQHF
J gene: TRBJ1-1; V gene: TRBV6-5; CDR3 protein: CASSYDDRGAEAFF
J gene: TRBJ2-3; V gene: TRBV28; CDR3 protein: CASSFGSDTQYF
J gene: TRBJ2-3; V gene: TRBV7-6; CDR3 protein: CASSGGGGTSTDTQYF
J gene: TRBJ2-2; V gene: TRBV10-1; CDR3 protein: CASNPTRSGELFF
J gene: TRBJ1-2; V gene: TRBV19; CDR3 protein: CASSMEDYGYTF
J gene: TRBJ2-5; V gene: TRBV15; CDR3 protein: CATSRRRQSGETQYF
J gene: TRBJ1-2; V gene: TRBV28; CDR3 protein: CASSTGTDNGYTF
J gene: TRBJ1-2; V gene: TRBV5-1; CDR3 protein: CASSLQGITEGYTF
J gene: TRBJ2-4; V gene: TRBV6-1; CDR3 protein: CASSEMGGGLKNIQYF
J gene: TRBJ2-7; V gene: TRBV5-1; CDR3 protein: CASSLGSGVYEQYF
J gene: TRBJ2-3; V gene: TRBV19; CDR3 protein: CASSPPLWTADTDTQYF
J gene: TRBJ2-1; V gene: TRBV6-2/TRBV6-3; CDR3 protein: CASSSPSGQGRTNEQFF
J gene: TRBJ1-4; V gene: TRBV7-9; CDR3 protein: CASSQGGQINEKLFF
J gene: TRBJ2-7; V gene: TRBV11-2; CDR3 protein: CASSIDRYEQYF
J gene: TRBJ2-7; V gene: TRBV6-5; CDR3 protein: CASRSTGMYEQYF
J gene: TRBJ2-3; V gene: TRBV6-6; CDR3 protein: CASGDKAGRTSDTQYF
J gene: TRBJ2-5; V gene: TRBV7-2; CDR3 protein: CASSLRTSAQETQYF
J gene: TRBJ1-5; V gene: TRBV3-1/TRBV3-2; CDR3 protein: CASSQEPASQRNQPQHF
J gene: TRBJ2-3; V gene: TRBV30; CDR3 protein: CAWSSGLPTDTQYF
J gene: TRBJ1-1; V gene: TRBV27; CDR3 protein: CASSFFRDYTEAFF